Sequencing of this T cell receptor (beta chain) was carried out in a study of T cells in narcolepsy (dated by TCRdb to the late 2010s). In terms of the full investigation: Patients with narcolepsy type 1 or type 2 (NT1, NT2) and healthy control donors were enrolled in the study. The study used TCR Vbeta sequencing to track clonotypes in blood and CSF while looking for autoreactive T cells in narcolepsy patients that target self-antigens of hypocretin neurons (hypocretin, TRIB2). Broader findings and caveats from the paper: According to the report, autoreactive clonotypes were detected serially in the blood of the same patients and of different patients, but not in healthy controls. Numbers of sequenced blood memory CD4+ clonotypes were comparable, with averages of about 39,494 in patients and about 35,000 in controls. In plots comparing CSF and blood CD4+ T cell clonotypes from the same patient, HCRT-specific and TRIB2-specific autoreactive clonotypes were highlighted. Some blood memory CD4+ repertoires from patients and controls contained no sequences matching autoreactive T cell clones.

Reading from cysteine to phenylalanine, the CDR3 counts 14 amino acids. Only CDR3 DNA remains: 42 bases, in frame from the first base. The V and J ends are trimmed by 4 bases and 3 bases, leaving 11 bases between them. CDR1 and CDR2, per the germline V gene, are SGDLS and YYNGEE. Points on this clone: The specificity of this receptor is unknown. It has no much larger one-base neighbor in the sample; base qualities were not kept.

For TCR Vbeta sequencing, memory CD4+ T cells were sorted ex vivo from the peripheral blood of both healthy controls and narcolepsy patients. The library relied on the immunoSEQ multiplex PCR assay. TCRdb's version of the immuneACCESS table is confined to in-frame rearrangements and falls short of the full clone set. An unresolved V gene accounts for under half of the shortfall where checked; the remainder is of unknown origin. This sample has about 30,000 clones in its table, and 75% to 85% of those were observed once. About 1.1% of the sample lies in the top ten. What was sequenced was CD45RA- memory CD4+ T cells from PBMCs. Interpreted using the paper, the cell subset or site label stands for: memory T cells sorted ex vivo from peripheral blood. This clonotype was obtained from a human donor with narcolepsy. Here the chain combines TRBV9 and TRBJ1-3, with no reliable assignment of the D segment. For the CDR3, the sequence is CASSMGASGNTIYF. The sequence in DNA is TGTGCCAGCAGCATGGGCGCGAGTGGAAACACCATATATTTT.